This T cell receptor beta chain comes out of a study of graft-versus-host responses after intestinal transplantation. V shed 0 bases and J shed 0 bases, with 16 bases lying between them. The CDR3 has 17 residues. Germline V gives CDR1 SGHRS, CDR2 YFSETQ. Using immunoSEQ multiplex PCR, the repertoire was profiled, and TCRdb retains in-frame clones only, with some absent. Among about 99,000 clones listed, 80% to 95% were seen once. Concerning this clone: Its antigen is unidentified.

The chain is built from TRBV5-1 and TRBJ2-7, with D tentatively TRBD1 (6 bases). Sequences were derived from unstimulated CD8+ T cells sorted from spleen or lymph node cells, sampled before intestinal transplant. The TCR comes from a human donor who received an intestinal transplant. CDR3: CASSLGGHSVSSYEQYF. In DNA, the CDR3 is TGCGCCAGCAGCTTGGGGGGGCACTCAGTCAGCTCCTACGAGCAGTACTTC. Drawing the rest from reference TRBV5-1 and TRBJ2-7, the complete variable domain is KAGVTQTPRYLIKTRGQQVTLSCSPISGHRSVSWYQQTPGQGLQFLFEYFSETQRNKGNFPGRFSGRQFSNSRSEMNVSTLELGDSALYLCASSLGGHSVSSYEQYFGPGTRLTVT.